This T cell receptor (beta chain) was sequenced during a study of identical twins. With regard to this clonotype: The antigen is unknown.

Study-level results: Invariant T cells like MAIT and iNKT could partly confound the zero-insertion analyses. Researchers reported weaker excess twin sharing in beta out-of-frame sequences. Excess low generation probability was seen in twin-shared out-of-frame alpha sequences.

Template switching introduced a universal primer site, and the cDNA bore unique molecular identifiers. TCRdb re-derived calls from the 5' RACE reads in MiXCR, one entry per CDR3 protein. The table includes nearly 900,000 distinct CDR3 sequences, more than 9% detected once. Germline V gives CDR1 LGHDT, CDR2 YNNKEL (reference sequence). Deletions cut 2 bases from V and 4 bases from J, with 9 bases between. The CDR3 is 14 residues long. A further study also used this sample, focusing on yellow fever vaccine responses in identical twins.

The receptor comes from a woman in her late teens or twenties in good health. This rearrangement joins TRBV3-1 to TRBJ2-1; D gene unclear. The source material was PBMCs. CDR3 bases: TGTGCCAGCAGCCAACTTGGTACGTACAATGAGCAGTTCTTC. Encoded protein: CASSQLGTYNEQFF.